Below, 32 T cell receptor beta chains from the same sample are listed, as sequenced in a study of T cells expressing NK-cell markers. Each CDR3 protein gets one entry in TCRdb, which reprocessed the 5' RACE reads and gives no DNA. The sample holds some 120,000 distinct CDR3 sequences. What was sequenced was blood T cells: a sorted CD56 or NKG2C T cell subset, CD4+ or CD8+ T cells, or bulk PBMC T cells (not recorded which). All receptors derive from a woman between 18 and 70 years old in good health.

The CDR3 sequence: CASSQEQAKYQETQYF. V and J are TRBV14 and TRBJ2-5; there is no DNA to check the TCRdb D call of TRBD1. Germline CDR1 and CDR2: SGHDN and FVKESK. The CDR3 contains 16 residues.

The gene calls are TRBV12-5 and TRBJ2-2. The CDR3 extends over 13 amino acids. The V gene's germline CDR1 is LGHNT and CDR2 FRNRAP. CDR3 region: CASGSIGSRELFF.

The chain combines TRBV7-8 with TRBJ1-1. CDR1 and CDR2 (germline): SGHVS, FQNEAQ. This CDR3 spans 11 amino acids. CDR3 amino acids: CASSNGAEAFF.

The V gene is TRBV4-3, the J gene TRBJ2-1. Germline values: CDR1 LGHNA, CDR2 YSLEER. The CDR3 consists of 16 residues. Here the CDR3 reads CASSQDLGGSYNEQFF.

The CDR3 is CASSPGQENLNTEAFF. The chain carries TRBV5-8 and TRBJ1-1; the TRBD1 assignment by TCRdb is unverifiable without DNA. The CDR3 is 16 residues long. Germline assignment: CDR1 SGHTS and CDR2 YDEGEE.

The CDR3 loop is CASTPEFGEVSSYNEQFF. The rearrangement joins TRBV6-1 to TRBJ2-1. The germline V gene has CDR1 MNHNS and CDR2 SASEGT. The CDR3 covers 18 residues.

This sequence joins TRBV7-9 and TRBJ2-3; without DNA, the TCRdb call of TRBD2 cannot be checked. The CDR3 runs 15 residues. Looked up from germline, CDR1 is SEHNR and CDR2 is FQNEAQ (reference sequence). The CDR3 reads CASSPRAGGKDTQYF.

This chain connects TRBV6-2 or TRBV6-3 to TRBJ2-1. The CDR3 contains 16 residues. In germline, CDR1 is MNHEY, CDR2 SVGEGT. The CDR3 region is CASSYSFLQKYNEQFF.

This chain joins TRBV27 and TRBJ2-1. This CDR3 region has 11 residues. Germline V gene sequence: CDR1 MNHEY, CDR2 SMNVEV (reference sequence). The CDR3 spells CASILWNEQFF.

V usage is TRBV29-1 and J usage is TRBJ2-3; TCRdb's assignment of TRBD1 cannot be checked, as there is no DNA. This CDR3 is built from 14 residues. Germline-derived CDR1 and CDR2 are SQVTM and ANQGSEA. This CDR3 reads CSAIGTGGSNTQYF.

The chain is built from TRBV27 and TRBJ1-5; the TCRdb call, TRBD1, lacks DNA for checking. The CDR3 loop spans 16 amino acids. The germline gives CDR1 MNHEY, CDR2 SMNVEV (reference sequence). The CDR3 protein is CASSLYWGARNQPQHF.

The V gene is TRBV9, the J gene TRBJ2-1; absent DNA, TCRdb's TRBD1 call cannot be checked. This CDR3 region has 16 residues. CDR1 and CDR2 from the germline V gene are SGDLS and YYNGEE. CDR3 in amino acids: CASSAPPGATYNEQFF.

The chain employs TRBV5-4 and TRBJ2-1; TCRdb names TRBD2, which stays unverified in the absence of DNA. The CDR3 length is 14 residues. CDR1 SGHNT and CDR2 YYREEE come from the germline V gene (reference sequence). The CDR3 is CASSFGHGGNEQFF.

The chain carries TRBV12-3 or TRBV12-4 and TRBJ1-1. The CDR3 length is 11 residues. CDR3: CASVADTEAFF.

The rearrangement links TRBV2 to TRBJ2-3; TCRdb reports TRBD1, a call that lacks DNA to check it against. This CDR3 has 15 amino acids. From germline, CDR1 is SNHLY and CDR2 FYNNEI. The CDR3 reads CASRGARRYTDTQYF.

V is TRBV7-2 and J is TRBJ1-2; TCRdb selects TRBD1, and the lack of DNA leaves this call unchecked. The CDR3 is 16 residues long. The germline CDR1 and CDR2 sequences are SGHTA and FQGNSA. The CDR3: CASSLGGGAILYGYTF. Using reference TRBV7-2 and TRBJ1-2 for the parts outside the CDR3, the full variable domain is GAGVSQSPSNKVTEKGKDVELRCDPISGHTALYWYRQSLGQGLEFLIYFQGNSAPDKSGLPSDRFSAERTGGSVSTLTIQRTQQEDSAVYLCASSLGGGAILYGYTFGSGTRLTVV.

The V gene is TRBV4-2, the J gene TRBJ1-5; without DNA, the TCRdb call of TRBD1 cannot be checked. Germline CDR1 reads LGHNA; CDR2 reads YNFKEQ. The CDR3 consists of 16 residues. CDR3 amino acids: CASSQDGGGAYQPQHF.

The gene calls are TRBV28 and TRBJ2-7; absent DNA, TCRdb's TRBD2 call cannot be checked. This CDR3 comprises 13 residues. The germline V gene encodes CDR1 MDHEN and CDR2 SYDVKM. This CDR3 reads CASSFLLVYEQYF.

The rearrangement links TRBV5-6 to TRBJ2-1; TCRdb returns TRBD1, unconfirmable since there is no DNA. Germline-derived CDR1 and CDR2 are SGHDT and YYEEEE. The CDR3 loop spans 15 amino acids. The CDR3 loop is CASLLGGGPYNEQFF.

The chain has TRBV15 and TRBJ2-5; TCRdb designates TRBD2, a call that cannot be tested without DNA. Germline V gene sequence: CDR1 LNHNV, CDR2 YYDKDF (reference sequence). The CDR3 extends over 18 amino acids. The CDR3 here is CATSRDWREGARQETQYF.

The V gene is TRBV5-1, the J gene TRBJ1-1; TCRdb proposes TRBD1, but this gene call is untestable without DNA. This CDR3 has 12 residues. Germline CDR1 reads SGHRS; CDR2 reads YFSETQ. CDR3 in amino acids: CASGQLNTEAFF.

The chain uses TRBV23-1 and TRBJ2-1; absent DNA, TCRdb's TRBD1 call cannot be checked. TRBV23-1 is filed as an ORF, its function uncertain. The CDR3 loop spans 17 amino acids. The CDR3 here is CASSQCIMRQGGSEQFF.

The chain joins TRBV20-1 to TRBJ2-1; without DNA, the TCRdb call of TRBD2 cannot be checked. Germline loops: CDR1 DFQATT, CDR2 SNEGSKA (reference sequence). The CDR3 covers 13 residues. CDR3 in amino acids: CSATGGEWVEQFF.

The chain recombines TRBV28 with TRBJ2-2; the TCRdb D gene call, TRBD1, has no DNA to confirm it. The CDR3 runs 15 residues. CDR1 MDHEN and CDR2 SYDVKM come from the germline V gene. CDR3 sequence: CASNFPGDFTGELFF.

The rearrangement joins TRBV20-1 to TRBJ2-1; TCRdb returns TRBD1, unconfirmable since there is no DNA. Germline V CDR1 and CDR2: DFQATT, SNEGSKA (reference sequence). The CDR3 is made up of 14 amino acids. CDR3 loop: CSAHDGQSYNEQFF.

CDR3 region: CSVRRYHPTGGETQYF. The chain combines TRBV29-1 with TRBJ2-5; checking the TCRdb D call of TRBD1 is not possible without DNA. CDR3 size: 16 residues. Germline assignment: CDR1 SQVTM and CDR2 ANQGSEA.

The V gene is TRBV27, the J gene TRBJ2-2; TCRdb calls TRBD1, which cannot be checked without DNA. The CDR3 is 14 amino acids. Germline V lookup: CDR1 MNHEY, CDR2 SMNVEV (reference sequence). This CDR3 is CASIPTGNVGELFF.

This sequence joins TRBV4-3 and TRBJ1-5; TCRdb gives TRBD1 as the D gene, but with no DNA this cannot be confirmed. CDR1 LGHNA and CDR2 YSLEER come from the germline V gene. CDR3 length: 15 residues. The CDR3 loop reads CASSQDWDPNQPQHF.

The rearrangement uses TRBV18 and TRBJ1-2; the D gene TCRdb calls, TRBD1, cannot be checked with no DNA. The germline V gene has CDR1 KGHSH and CDR2 LQKENI. This CDR3 contains 15 residues. The CDR3 is CASSPSGSHNYGYTF. Using reference TRBV18 and TRBJ1-2 for the parts outside the CDR3, the full variable domain is NAGVMQNPRHLVRRRGQEARLRCSPMKGHSHVYWYRQLPEEGLKFMVYLQKENIIDESGMPKERFSAEFPKEGPSILRIQQVVRGDSAAYFCASSPSGSHNYGYTFGSGTRLTVV.

The J gene is TRBJ2-5, the V gene TRBV12-3 or TRBV12-4; TCRdb designates TRBD1, a call that cannot be tested without DNA. This CDR3 spans 14 amino acids. CDR3 amino acids: CASSQWAFQETQYF.

The chain recombines TRBV19 with TRBJ1-6. The CDR3 is 14 amino acids. Germline assignment: CDR1 LNHDA and CDR2 SQIVND (reference sequence). The CDR3 here is CASSILGPSSPLHF.

The chain carries TRBV13 and TRBJ2-1; with no DNA, the TCRdb D assignment of TRBD2 cannot be verified. CDR1 is PRHDT, CDR2 FYEKMQ, per germline (reference sequence). The CDR3 contains 12 residues. CDR3 sequence: CASSSTSAEQFF.